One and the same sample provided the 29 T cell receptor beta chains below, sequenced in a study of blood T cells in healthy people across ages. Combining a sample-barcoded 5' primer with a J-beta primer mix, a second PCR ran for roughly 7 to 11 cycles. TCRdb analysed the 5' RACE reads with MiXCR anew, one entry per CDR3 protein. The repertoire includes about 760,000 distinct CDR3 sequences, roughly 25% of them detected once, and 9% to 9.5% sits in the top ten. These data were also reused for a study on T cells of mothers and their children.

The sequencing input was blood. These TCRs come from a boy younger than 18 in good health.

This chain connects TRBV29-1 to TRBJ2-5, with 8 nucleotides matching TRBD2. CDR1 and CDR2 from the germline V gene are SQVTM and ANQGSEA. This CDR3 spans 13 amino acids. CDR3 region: CSLTGGSRETQYF. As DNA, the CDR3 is TGCAGTCTTACGGGAGGGTCACGAGAGACCCAGTACTTC.

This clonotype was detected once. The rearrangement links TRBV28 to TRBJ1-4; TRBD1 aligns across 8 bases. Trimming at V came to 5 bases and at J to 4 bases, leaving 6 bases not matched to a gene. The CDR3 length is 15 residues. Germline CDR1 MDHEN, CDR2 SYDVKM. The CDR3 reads CASSTRTGLNEKLFF. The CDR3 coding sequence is TGTGCCAGCAGTACCCGGACAGGGCTTAATGAAAAACTGTTTTTT.

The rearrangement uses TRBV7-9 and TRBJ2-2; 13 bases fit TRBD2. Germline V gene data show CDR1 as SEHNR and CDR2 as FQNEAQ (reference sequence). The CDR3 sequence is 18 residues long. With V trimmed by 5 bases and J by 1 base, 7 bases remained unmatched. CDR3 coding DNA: TGTGCCAGCAGCCCACCCCGGACTAGCGGGAGGAACACCGGGGAGCTGTTTTTT. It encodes CASSPPRTSGRNTGELFF.

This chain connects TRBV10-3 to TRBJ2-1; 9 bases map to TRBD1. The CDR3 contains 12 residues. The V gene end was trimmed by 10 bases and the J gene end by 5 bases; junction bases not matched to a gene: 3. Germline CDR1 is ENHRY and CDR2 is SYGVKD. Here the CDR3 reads CATGTGNNEQFF. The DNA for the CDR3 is TGTGCCACCGGGACAGGGAACAATGAGCAGTTCTTC.

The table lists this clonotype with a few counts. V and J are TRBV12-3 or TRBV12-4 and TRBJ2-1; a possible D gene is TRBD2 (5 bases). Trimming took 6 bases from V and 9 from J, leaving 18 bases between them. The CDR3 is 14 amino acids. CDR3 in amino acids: CASSPQNGNFEQFF. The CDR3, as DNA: TGTGCCAGCAGCCCTCAGAACGGGAATTTTGAGCAGTTCTTC.

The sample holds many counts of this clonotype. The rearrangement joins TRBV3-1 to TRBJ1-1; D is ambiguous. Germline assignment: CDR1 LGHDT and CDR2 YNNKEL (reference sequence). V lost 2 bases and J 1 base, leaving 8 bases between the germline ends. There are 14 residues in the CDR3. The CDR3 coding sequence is TGTGCCAGCAGCCAATCTGGAGGGAACACTGAAGCTTTCTTT. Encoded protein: CASSQSGGNTEAFF.

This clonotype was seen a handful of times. For the CDR3, the DNA is TGTGCCAGCAGTTTAAGCTTCGGACAGGGCAGCACTGAAGCTTTCTTT. Protein sequence: CASSLSFGQGSTEAFF. The chain carries TRBV12-3 or TRBV12-4 and TRBJ1-1; 8 bases match TRBD1. CDR3 length equals 16 residues. The J segment lost 4 bases and the V segment lost 2 bases, leaving 9 bases of the junction unmatched.

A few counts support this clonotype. The CDR3 region has the DNA TGTGCCAGCAGCTCAACTCCGGGACGCGGGTTGATAGACTACACCTTC. Amino acids: CASSSTPGRGLIDYTF. The chain carries TRBV7-6 and TRBJ1-2, with D perhaps TRBD1 (5 bases). Germline CDR1 SGHVS, CDR2 FNYEAQ. Trimming stripped 4 bases from V and 10 bases from J, with 25 bases between. The length of the CDR3 is 16 residues.

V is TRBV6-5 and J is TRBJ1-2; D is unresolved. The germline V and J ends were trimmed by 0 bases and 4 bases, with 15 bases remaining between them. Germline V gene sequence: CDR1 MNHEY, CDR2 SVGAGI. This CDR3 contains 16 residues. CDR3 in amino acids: CASSYSGSNGVYGYTF. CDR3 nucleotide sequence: TGTGCCAGCAGTTACTCAGGGAGTAACGGGGTCTATGGCTACACCTTC.

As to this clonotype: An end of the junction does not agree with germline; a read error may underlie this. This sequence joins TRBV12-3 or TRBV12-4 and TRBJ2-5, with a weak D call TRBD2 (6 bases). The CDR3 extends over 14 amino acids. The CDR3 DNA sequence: TGTGCCGGCAGTTCCGGGGGAGAGGGTCAGACCCAGTACTTC. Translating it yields CAGSSGGEGQTQYF.

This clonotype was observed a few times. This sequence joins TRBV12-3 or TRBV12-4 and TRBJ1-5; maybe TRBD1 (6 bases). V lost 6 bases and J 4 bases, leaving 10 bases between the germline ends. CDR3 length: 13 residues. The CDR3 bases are TGTGCCAGCAGGATGGGACAAAATCAGCCCCAGCATTTT. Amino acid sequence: CASRMGQNQPQHF.

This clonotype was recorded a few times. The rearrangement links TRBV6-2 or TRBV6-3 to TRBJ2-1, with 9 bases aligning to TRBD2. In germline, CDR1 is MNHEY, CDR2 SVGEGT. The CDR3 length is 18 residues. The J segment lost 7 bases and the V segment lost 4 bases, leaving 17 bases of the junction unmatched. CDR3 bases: TGTGCCAGCAGTTTGATGGCGGCGGGGGGGCTAGGAAGAAATGAGCAGTTCTTC. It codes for CASSLMAAGGLGRNEQFF.

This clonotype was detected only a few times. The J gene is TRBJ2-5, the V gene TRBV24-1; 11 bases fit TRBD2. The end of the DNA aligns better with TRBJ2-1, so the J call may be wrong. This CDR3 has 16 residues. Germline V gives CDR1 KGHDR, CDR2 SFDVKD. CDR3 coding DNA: TGTGCCACCAGTGATCCCCTAGCGGGGGGAGGGGATGAGCAGTTCTTC. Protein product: CATSDPLAGGGDEQFF.

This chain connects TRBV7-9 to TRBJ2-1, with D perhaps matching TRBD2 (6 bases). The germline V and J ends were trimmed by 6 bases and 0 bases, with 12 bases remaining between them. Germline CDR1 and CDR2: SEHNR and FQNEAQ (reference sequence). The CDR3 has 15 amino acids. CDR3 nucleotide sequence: TGTGCCAGCAGGCTAGCGAGTGGCTCCTACAATGAGCAGTTCTTC. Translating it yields CASRLASGSYNEQFF.

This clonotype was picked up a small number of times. In DNA form, the CDR3 reads TGTGCCAGCAGCTACCGCGGGGGGGCCGGGTCCAAAAACATTCAGTACTTC. This translates into CASSYRGGAGSKNIQYF. The chain recombines TRBV7-3 with TRBJ2-4; 9 bases agree with TRBD2. The CDR3 is 17 amino acids. J gave up 2 bases and V 4 bases, and 9 bases lay outside the gene matches. Germline-derived CDR1 and CDR2 are SGHTA and FQGTGA.

CDR3 sequence (DNA): TGTGCCAGCAGTTTTACAGGAGACCGCTACGAGCAGTACTTC. Protein: CASSFTGDRYEQYF. The gene calls are TRBV28 and TRBJ2-7, with D maybe TRBD1 (5 bases). Trimming shortened V by 3 bases and J by 3 bases, and 12 bases separated the two germline ends. This CDR3 comprises 14 residues. Per the germline V gene, CDR1 is MDHEN and CDR2 is SYDVKM.

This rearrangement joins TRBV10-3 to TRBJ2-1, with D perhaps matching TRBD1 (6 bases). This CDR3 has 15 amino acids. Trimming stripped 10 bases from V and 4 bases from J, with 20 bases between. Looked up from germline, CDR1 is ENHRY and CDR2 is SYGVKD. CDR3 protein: CATQPSGQVYNEQFF. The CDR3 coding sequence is TGTGCCACGCAACCTTCGGGACAAGTATACAATGAGCAGTTCTTC.

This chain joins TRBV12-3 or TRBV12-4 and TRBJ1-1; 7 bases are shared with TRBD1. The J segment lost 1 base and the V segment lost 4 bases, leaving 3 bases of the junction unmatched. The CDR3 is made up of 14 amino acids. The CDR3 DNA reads TGTGCCAGCAGTTACTACAGGGGGAACACTGAAGCTTTCTTT. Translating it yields CASSYYRGNTEAFF.

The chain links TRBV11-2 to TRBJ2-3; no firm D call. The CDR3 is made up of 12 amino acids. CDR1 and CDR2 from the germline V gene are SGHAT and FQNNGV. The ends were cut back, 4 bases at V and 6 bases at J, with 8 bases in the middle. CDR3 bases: TGTGCCAGCAGCTCTTTCCGGGATACGCAGTATTTT. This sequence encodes CASSSFRDTQYF.

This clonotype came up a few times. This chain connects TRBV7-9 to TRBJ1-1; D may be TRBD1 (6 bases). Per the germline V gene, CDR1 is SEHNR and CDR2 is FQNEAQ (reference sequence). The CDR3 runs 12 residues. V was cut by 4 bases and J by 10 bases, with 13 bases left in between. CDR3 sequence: CASSSGTSGAFF. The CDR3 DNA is TGTGCCAGCAGCTCCGGGACAAGTGGAGCTTTCTTT.

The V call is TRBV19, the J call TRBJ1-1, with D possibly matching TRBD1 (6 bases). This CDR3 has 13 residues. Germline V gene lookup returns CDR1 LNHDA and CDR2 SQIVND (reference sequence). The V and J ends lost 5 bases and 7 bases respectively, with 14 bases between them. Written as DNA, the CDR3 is TGTGCCAGTAGTCAAGCGGGGGCAGTTGAAGCTTTCTTT. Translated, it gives CASSQAGAVEAFF.

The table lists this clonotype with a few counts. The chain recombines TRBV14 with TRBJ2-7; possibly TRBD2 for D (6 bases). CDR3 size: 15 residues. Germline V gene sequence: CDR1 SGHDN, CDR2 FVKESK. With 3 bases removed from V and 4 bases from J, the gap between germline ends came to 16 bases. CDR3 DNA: TGTGCCAGCAGCCATAGTCCGGGGGTAGGGTACGAGCAGTACTTC. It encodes CASSHSPGVGYEQYF.

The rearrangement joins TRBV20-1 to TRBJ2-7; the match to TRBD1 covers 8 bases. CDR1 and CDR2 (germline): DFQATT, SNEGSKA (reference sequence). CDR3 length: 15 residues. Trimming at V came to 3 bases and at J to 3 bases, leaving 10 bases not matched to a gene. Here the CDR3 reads CSASIGDRKGYEQYF. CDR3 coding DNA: TGCAGTGCTAGCATCGGGGACAGGAAAGGCTACGAGCAGTACTTC.

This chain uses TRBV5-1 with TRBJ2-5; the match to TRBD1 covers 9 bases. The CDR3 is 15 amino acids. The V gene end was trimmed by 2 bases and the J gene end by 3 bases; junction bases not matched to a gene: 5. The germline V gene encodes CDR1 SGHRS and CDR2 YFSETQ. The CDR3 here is CASSFTGGAEETQYF. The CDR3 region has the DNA TGCGCCAGCAGCTTCACAGGGGGCGCAGAAGAGACCCAGTACTTC.

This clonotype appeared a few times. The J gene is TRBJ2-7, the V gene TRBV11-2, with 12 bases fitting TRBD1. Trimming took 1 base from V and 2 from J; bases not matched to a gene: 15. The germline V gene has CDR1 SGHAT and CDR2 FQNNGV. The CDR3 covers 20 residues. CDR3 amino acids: CASSLGPGQGAIRPTYEQYF. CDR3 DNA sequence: TGTGCCAGCAGCTTAGGCCCGGGACAGGGGGCTATCCGCCCTACCTACGAGCAGTACTTC.

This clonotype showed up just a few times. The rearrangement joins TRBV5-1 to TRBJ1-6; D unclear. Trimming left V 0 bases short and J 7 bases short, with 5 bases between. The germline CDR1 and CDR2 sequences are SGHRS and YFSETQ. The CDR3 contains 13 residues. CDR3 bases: TGCGCCAGCAGCTTGGGGGAAAATTCACCCCTCCACTTT. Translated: CASSLGENSPLHF. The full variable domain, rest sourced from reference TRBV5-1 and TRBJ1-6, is KAGVTQTPRYLIKTRGQQVTLSCSPISGHRSVSWYQQTPGQGLQFLFEYFSETQRNKGNFPGRFSGRQFSNSRSEMNVSTLELGDSALYLCASSLGENSPLHFGNGTRLTVT.

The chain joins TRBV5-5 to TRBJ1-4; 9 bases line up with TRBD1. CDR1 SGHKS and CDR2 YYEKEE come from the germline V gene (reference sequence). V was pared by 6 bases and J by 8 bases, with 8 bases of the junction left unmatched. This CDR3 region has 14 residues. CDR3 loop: CASNPGQGLEKLFF. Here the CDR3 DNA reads TGTGCCAGCAACCCGGGACAGGGACTAGAAAAACTGTTTTTT.

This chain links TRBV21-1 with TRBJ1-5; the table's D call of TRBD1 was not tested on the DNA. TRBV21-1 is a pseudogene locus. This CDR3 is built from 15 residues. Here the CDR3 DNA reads TGCGCCAGCAGCCTCCACAGGGTAAATTTTCAGCCCCAGCATTTT. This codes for CASSLHRVNFQPQHF.

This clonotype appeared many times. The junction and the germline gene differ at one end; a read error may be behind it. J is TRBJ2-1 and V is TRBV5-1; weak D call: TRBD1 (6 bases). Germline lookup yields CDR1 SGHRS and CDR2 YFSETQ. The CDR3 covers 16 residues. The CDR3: CASSLAGTSSYNEQFF. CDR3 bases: TGTGCCAGCAGCTTAGCCGGGACATCTTCCTACAATGAGCAGTTCTTC.